The TCR beta chain under discussion was sequenced for a study of shared T cell receptors in the human thymus. Measured with immunoSEQ multiplex PCR; TCRdb has only the in-frame clones, and not every one. Of hundreds of thousands of clones detected, 87% appear once; the ten largest clones hold just under 0.0095%. CDR3 length equals 14 residues. Germline V lookup: CDR1 SGHDT, CDR2 YYEEEE. V dropped 2 bases and J dropped 5; count of bases not matched to a gene: 7. This same sample was also taken into another study, of human thymus T cells. As that report states: Corrective cardiac surgery supplied the resected thymus tissue. A high degree of thymic repertoire overlap among unrelated individuals was reported in related research.

Sequenced: thymocytes. The receptor's source is a boy under two years old with a congenital heart defect. This sequence joins TRBV5-6 and TRBJ2-7; 7 nucleotides agree with TRBD1. CDR3 protein: CASSFPGQPDEQYF. In nucleotides, the CDR3 is TGTGCCAGCAGCTTTCCGGGACAGCCGGACGAGCAGTACTTC.